This is a list of T cell receptor beta chains from one sample in a study of Graves' ophthalmopathy and Graves' hyperthyroidism. TCRdb used MiXCR to reprocess the multiplex PCR reads, holding one entry per CDR3 protein. The sample consists of approximately 540,000 distinct CDR3 sequences, 35% to 40% of them appearing once. Sequencing used peripheral blood or thyroid tissue (not recorded which). The receptors were sampled from an adult man with Graves' hyperthyroidism. The CDR3 runs from the conserved cysteine through the conserved F or W. The order of the fields is V gene, J gene, clone size, CDR3 protein. Not all rows give a size; the values are once, few, many and, for expanded clones, a class.

>TRBV2|TRBJ1-4|many
CASRTGGSPNEKLFF
>TRBV2|TRBJ1-5|.
CASSESGQETQHF
>TRBV7-8|TRBJ2-2|.
CASSPTSGRAIDTGELFF
>TRBV7-2|TRBJ2-3|few
CASSLQTTVTQYF
>TRBV6-2/TRBV6-3|TRBJ1-1|.
CASSLNLGGPFGTEAFF
>TRBV20-1|TRBJ1-2|.
CSASSLQGAGYGYTF
>TRBV10-3|TRBJ2-5|.
CATSDLLGTSGGETQYF
>TRBV7-3|TRBJ2-1|once
CARSGKSSYNEQFF
>TRBV10-3|TRBJ1-4|.
CASSDFLSMLGTENEKLFF
>TRBV20-1|TRBJ1-2|.
CSARDFRGANYGYTF
>TRBV29-1|TRBJ2-6|.
CSVVTGQGSSGANVLTF
>TRBV19|TRBJ1-1|many
CASSFAGAEAFF
>TRBV2|TRBJ1-1|once
CASSLSQGNTGAFF
>TRBV20-1|TRBJ2-7|.
CSVTGGLGYEQYF
>TRBV2|TRBJ1-2|once
CASSEWAGVRRRTF